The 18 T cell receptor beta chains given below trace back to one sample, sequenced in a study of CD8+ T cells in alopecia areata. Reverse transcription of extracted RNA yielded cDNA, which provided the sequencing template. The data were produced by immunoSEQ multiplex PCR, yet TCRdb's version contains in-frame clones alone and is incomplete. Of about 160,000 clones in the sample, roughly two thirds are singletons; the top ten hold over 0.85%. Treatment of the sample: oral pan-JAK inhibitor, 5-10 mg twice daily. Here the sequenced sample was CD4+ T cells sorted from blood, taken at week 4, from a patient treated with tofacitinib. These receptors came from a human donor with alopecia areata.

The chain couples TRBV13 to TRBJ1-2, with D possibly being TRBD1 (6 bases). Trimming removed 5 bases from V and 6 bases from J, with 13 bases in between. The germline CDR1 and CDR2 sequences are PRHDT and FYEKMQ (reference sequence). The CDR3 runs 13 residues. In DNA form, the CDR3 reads TGTGCCAGCAGCAAGAACAGGGAGGATGGCTACACCTTC. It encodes CASSKNREDGYTF.

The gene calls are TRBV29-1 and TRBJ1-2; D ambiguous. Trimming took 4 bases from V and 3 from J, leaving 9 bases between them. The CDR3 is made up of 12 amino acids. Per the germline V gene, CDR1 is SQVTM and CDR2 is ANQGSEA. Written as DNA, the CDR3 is TGCAGCGTTGGCTTGGTAGACTATGGCTACACCTTC. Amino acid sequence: CSVGLVDYGYTF.

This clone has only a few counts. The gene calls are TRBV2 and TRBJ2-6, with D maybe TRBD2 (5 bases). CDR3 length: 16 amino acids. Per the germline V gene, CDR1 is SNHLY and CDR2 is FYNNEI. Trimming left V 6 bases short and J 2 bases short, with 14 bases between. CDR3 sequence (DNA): TGTGCCAGCAGGCTAGGGCGGACTGCTGGGGCCAACGTCCTGACTTTC. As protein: CASRLGRTAGANVLTF.

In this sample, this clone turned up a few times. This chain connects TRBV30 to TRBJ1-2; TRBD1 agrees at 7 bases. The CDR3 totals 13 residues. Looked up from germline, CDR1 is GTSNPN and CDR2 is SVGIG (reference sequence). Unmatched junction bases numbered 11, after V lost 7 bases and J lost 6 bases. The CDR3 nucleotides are TGTGCCTCCCCAGGGGTAGGGGGCCATGGCTACACCTTC. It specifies CASPGVGGHGYTF.

The CDR3 sequence: CASSFRDTEAFF. The CDR3 DNA sequence: TGCGCCAGCAGCTTCAGGGACACTGAAGCTTTCTTT. The chain uses TRBV5-1 and TRBJ1-1, with D tentatively TRBD1 (5 bases). The CDR3 runs to 12 residues. Per germline, CDR1 SGHRS and CDR2 YFSETQ. Between the trimmed V and J ends, which lost 2 bases and 3 bases, there was a span of 5 bases.

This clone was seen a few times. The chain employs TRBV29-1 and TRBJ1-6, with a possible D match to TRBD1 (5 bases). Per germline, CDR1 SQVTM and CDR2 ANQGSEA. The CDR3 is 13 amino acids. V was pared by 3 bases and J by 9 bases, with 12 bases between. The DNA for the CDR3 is TGCAGCGTTGAGCGGCGGGGGATTTCACCCCTCCACTTT. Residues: CSVERRGISPLHF.

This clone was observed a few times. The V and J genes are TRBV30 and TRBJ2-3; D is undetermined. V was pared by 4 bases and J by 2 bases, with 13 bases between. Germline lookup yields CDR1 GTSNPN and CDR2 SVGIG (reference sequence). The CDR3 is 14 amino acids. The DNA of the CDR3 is TGTGCCTGGACATTTCTCGGAATCACAGATACGCAGTATTTT. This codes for CAWTFLGITDTQYF.

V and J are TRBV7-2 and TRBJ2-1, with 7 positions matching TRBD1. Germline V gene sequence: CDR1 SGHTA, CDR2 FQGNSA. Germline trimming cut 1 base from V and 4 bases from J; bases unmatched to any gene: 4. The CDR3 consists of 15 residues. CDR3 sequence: CASSLDRGGYNEQFF. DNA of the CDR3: TGTGCCAGCAGCTTAGACAGGGGTGGATACAATGAGCAGTTCTTC.

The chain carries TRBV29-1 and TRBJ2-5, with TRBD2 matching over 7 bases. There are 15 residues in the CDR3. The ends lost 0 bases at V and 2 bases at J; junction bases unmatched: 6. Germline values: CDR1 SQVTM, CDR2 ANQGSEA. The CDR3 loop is CSVEDFWTSQETQYF. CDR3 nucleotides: TGCAGCGTTGAAGATTTTTGGACTAGTCAAGAGACCCAGTACTTC.

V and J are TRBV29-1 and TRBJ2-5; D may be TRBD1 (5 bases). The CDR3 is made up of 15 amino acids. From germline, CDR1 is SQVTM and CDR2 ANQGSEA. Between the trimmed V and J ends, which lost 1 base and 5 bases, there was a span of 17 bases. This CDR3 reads CSVEANTGIDETQYF. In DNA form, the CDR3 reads TGCAGCGTTGAAGCCAATACAGGAATCGACGAGACCCAGTACTTC.

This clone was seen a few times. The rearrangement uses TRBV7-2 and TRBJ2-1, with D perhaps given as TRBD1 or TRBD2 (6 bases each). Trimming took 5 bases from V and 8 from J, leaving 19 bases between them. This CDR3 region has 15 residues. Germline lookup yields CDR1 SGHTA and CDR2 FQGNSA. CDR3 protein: CASSGGTVPGDEQFF. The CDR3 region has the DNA TGTGCCAGCAGCGGCGGGACTGTACCAGGGGATGAGCAGTTCTTC.

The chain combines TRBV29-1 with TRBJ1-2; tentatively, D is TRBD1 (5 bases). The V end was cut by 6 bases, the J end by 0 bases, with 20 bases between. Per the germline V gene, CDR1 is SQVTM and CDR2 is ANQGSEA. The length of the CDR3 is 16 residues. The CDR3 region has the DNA TGCAGCGTCGGAGCCCAAGGGCAGGGCTCTAACTATGGCTACACCTTC. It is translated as CSVGAQGQGSNYGYTF.

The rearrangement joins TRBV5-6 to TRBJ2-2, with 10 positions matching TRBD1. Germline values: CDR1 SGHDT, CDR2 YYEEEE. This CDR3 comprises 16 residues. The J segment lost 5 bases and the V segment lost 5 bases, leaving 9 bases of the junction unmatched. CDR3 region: CASSYRDRGRTGELFF. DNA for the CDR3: TGTGCCAGCAGTTACCGGGACAGGGGTCGAACCGGGGAGCTGTTTTTT.

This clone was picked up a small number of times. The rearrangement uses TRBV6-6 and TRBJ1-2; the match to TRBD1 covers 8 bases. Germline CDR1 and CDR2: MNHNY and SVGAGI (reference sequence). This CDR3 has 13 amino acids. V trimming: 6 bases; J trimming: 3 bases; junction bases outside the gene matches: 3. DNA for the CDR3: TGTGCCAGCAGGGACAGGGACGACTATGGCTACACCTTC. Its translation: CASRDRDDYGYTF.

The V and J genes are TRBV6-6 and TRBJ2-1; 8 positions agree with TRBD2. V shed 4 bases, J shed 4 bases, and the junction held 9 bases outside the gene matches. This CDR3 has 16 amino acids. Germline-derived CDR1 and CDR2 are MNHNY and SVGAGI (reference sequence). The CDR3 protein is CASSFPRGGGYNEQFF. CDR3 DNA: TGTGCCAGCAGTTTCCCCCGGGGGGGAGGGTACAATGAGCAGTTCTTC.

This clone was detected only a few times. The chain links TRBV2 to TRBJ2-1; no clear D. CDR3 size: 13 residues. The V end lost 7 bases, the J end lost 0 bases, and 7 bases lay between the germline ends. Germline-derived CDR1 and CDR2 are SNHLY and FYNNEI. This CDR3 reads CASTQFSYNEQFF. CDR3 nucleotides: TGTGCCAGCACTCAGTTCTCCTACAATGAGCAGTTCTTC. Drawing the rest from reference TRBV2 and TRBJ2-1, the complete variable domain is EPEVTQTPSHQVTQMGQEVILRCVPISNHLYFYWYRQILGQKVEFLVSFYNNEISEKSEIFDDQFSVERPDGSNFTLKIRSTKLEDSAMYFCASTQFSYNEQFFGPGTRLTVL.

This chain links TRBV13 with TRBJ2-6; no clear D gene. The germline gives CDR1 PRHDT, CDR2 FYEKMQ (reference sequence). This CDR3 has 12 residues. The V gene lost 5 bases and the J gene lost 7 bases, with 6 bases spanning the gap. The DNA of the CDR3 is TGTGCCAGCAGCCGTGACGCCAACGTCCTGACTTTC. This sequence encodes CASSRDANVLTF.

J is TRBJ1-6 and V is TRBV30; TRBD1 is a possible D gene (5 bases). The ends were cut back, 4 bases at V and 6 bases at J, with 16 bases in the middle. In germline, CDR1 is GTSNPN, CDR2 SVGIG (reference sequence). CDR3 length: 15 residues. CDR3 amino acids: CAWTWGRLRNSPLHF. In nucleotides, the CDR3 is TGTGCCTGGACGTGGGGGAGGCTCCGTAATTCACCCCTCCACTTT.